A selection of T cell receptor beta chains follows, all from one sample in a study of shared clonotypes between healthy human individuals. This table comes from immunoSEQ multiplex PCR, and its TCRdb copy is limited to in-frame clones, with some not included. Here the sample spans around 1.4 million clones, around 98.5% being singletons. The material sequenced was naive CD4+ T cells sorted from blood. The receptors originated from a man aged 25 to 40 in good health. The CDR3 runs from the conserved cysteine through the conserved F or W. The order of the fields is D gene, V gene, clone size, J gene, CDR3 DNA, CDR3 protein. The D gene is left open where the match is weak. Not every row has a clone size; where given, it reads once, few, many or a size class.

>TRBD2|TRBV7-9|.|TRBJ2-3
TGTGCCAGCAGCTCCCCGACTAGCGGGGGTACAGATACGCAGTATTTT
CASSSPTSGGTDTQYF
>.|TRBV15|.|TRBJ2-5
TGTGCCACCAGCAGAGATCAGGGAGTGGAGACCCAGTACTTC
CATSRDQGVETQYF
>.|TRBV18|once|TRBJ2-1
TGTGCCAGCTCAGGAATTAATGAGAATGAGCAGTTCTTC
CASSGINENEQFF
>TRBD1|TRBV30|.|TRBJ1-2
TGTGCCTGGAGTGTATCGGGGACAGGGCCTGGCTACACCTTC
CAWSVSGTGPGYTF
>.|TRBV27|.|TRBJ2-2
TGTGCCAGCAGAGGGGGGGCGCGAAGCACCGGGGAGCTGTTTTTT
CASRGGARSTGELFF
>TRBD2|TRBV11-2|.|TRBJ2-2
TGTGCCAGCAGCCCGGGACTAGACCTCCCCGGGGAGCTGTTTTTT
CASSPGLDLPGELFF
>.|TRBV7-9|.|TRBJ1-2
TGTGCCAGCAGCCCCGGGAGTGAGTTTAACTATGGCTACACCTTC
CASSPGSEFNYGYTF
>.|TRBV7-8|.|TRBJ2-5
TGTGCCAGCAGCCCGTACAGGGTAATGGGGGGAGAGACCCAGTACTTC
CASSPYRVMGGETQYF
>.|TRBV29-1|.|TRBJ1-4
TGCAGCGCCTTTGCCGGACAGCCTAATGAAAAACTGTTTTTT
CSAFAGQPNEKLFF
>TRBD1|TRBV11-2|.|TRBJ1-5
TGTGCCAGCAGCTTAACAGGGGGTTTCAGCAATCAGCCCCAGCATTTT
CASSLTGGFSNQPQHF
>.|TRBV5-6|.|TRBJ2-5
TGTGCCAGCATTAGAGTAGGGAGGTTGGGTGAGACCCAGTACTTC
CASIRVGRLGETQYF
>TRBD2|TRBV11-2|.|TRBJ2-3
TGTGCCAGCAGCTTAGATCGGGGGGTTACAGATACGCAGTATTTT
CASSLDRGVTDTQYF
>.|TRBV7-2|.|TRBJ2-1
TGTGCCAGCAGCTTATTCTCGGCGGGAAGCTCCTACAATGAGCAGTTCTTC
CASSLFSAGSSYNEQFF
>.|TRBV6-1|.|TRBJ2-5
TGTGCCAGCACGCTATGGAGAGAGACCCAGTACTTC
CASTLWRETQYF
>TRBD2|TRBV18|.|TRBJ2-5
TGTGCCAGCTCACCGGGGCTAGCGGGGCCCCAAGAGACCCAGTACTTC
CASSPGLAGPQETQYF
>.|TRBV5-5|.|TRBJ2-7
TGTGCCAGCAGCTTGGAACAGGGAAGGAGCTACGAGCAGTACTTC
CASSLEQGRSYEQYF
>TRBD2|TRBV14|.|TRBJ2-2
TGTGCCAGCAGACCCGGACTAGCGGGAGTGACCGGGGAGCTGTTTTTT
CASRPGLAGVTGELFF
>.|TRBV14|.|TRBJ2-1
TGTGCCAGCAGCCAAGTTGGGGGCTTGAGGTACAATGAGCAGTTCTTC
CASSQVGGLRYNEQFF
>.|TRBV4-3|.|TRBJ1-1
TGCGCCAGCAGCCAAGAGGGTTTCGACTTGGTGGCTTTCTTT
CASSQEGFDLVAFF
>.|TRBV2|.|TRBJ2-7
TGTGCCAGCAGTGACCAGGGGGGTTCCTACGAGCAGTACTTC
CASSDQGGSYEQYF
>TRBD2|TRBV9|.|TRBJ2-3
TGTGCCAGCAGCGTAGCTCCGCCGGGAGGACCCACAGATACGCAGTATTTT
CASSVAPPGGPTDTQYF
>.|TRBV5-1|.|TRBJ1-3
TGCGCCAGCAGCTTGGGTGGGTTTGGAAACACCATATATTTT
CASSLGGFGNTIYF
>.|TRBV9|.|TRBJ1-4
TGTGCCAGCAGCGTGTCTGTCCATGCAACTAATGAAAAACTGTTTTTT
CASSVSVHATNEKLFF
>.|TRBV11-2|.|TRBJ2-3
TGTGCCAGCAGCTCCCCTTGGGGTACGCAGTATTTT
CASSSPWGTQYF
>TRBD1|TRBV5-5|.|TRBJ1-4
TGTGCCAGCAGCCGGCAGGGGGACAGCCTGGCAGAACTGTTTTTT
CASSRQGDSLAELFF
>TRBD2|TRBV11-3|.|TRBJ2-3
TGTGCCAGCAGCCGTAGCGGGAAGAGGACAGATACGCAGTATTTT
CASSRSGKRTDTQYF